These 31 T cell receptor beta chains originate from one sample sequenced in a study of cytotoxic CD8 clonotypes in ibrutinib-treated CLL. Measured with immunoSEQ multiplex PCR; TCRdb has only the in-frame clones, and not every one. This table holds around 40,000 clones, roughly two thirds found once. This material consisted of PBMCs, taken at disease progression, from a patient treated with ibrutinib. These receptors originate from a human donor with chronic lymphocytic leukemia.

The genes are TRBV5-4 and TRBJ2-3; perhaps TRBD2 as D (5 bases). V lost 0 bases and J lost 1, with 15 bases in between. The germline V gene encodes CDR1 SGHNT and CDR2 YYREEE (reference sequence). The CDR3 has 17 amino acids. The CDR3 coding sequence is TGTGCCAGCAGCTTGGGAGGACGGAGGCCTGGCACAGATACGCAGTATTTT. Its translation: CASSLGGRRPGTDTQYF.

Here the CDR3 reads CASSDLISQHF. Here the CDR3 DNA reads TGTGCCAGCAGTGACCTCATAAGCCAGCATTTT. V and J are TRBV2 and TRBJ1-5; D call uncertain. The V gene lost 3 bases and the J gene lost 12 bases, with 9 bases spanning the gap. This CDR3 is 11 amino acids long. The germline V gene has CDR1 SNHLY and CDR2 FYNNEI.

The chain is built from TRBV28 and TRBJ1-2, with a weak D call TRBD1 (5 bases). The CDR3 length is 15 residues. Germline lookup yields CDR1 MDHEN and CDR2 SYDVKM. V lost 5 bases and J lost 3, with 16 bases in between. The CDR3 protein is CASSIDQGSYYGYTF. The CDR3, as DNA: TGTGCCAGCAGTATTGACCAGGGTAGTTACTATGGCTACACCTTC.

This clone was seen a handful of times. The chain links TRBV6-7 to TRBJ2-7; 10 bases line up with TRBD2. TRBV6-7 is filed as an ORF, its function uncertain. The CDR3 consists of 15 residues. V was pared by 5 bases and J by 2 bases, with 6 bases of the junction left unmatched. The CDR3 sequence is CASSAEREGPYEQYF. The CDR3 DNA sequence: TGTGCCAGCAGTGCCGAGCGGGAGGGCCCCTACGAGCAGTACTTC.

The chain couples TRBV11-2 to TRBJ2-1; tentative D call: TRBD2 (6 bases). V was trimmed by 2 bases and J by 15 bases, leaving 20 bases between them. CDR1 and CDR2 from the germline V gene are SGHAT and FQNNGV. The CDR3 runs 14 residues. CDR3 region: CASSLFLAPPWRFF. In DNA form, the CDR3 reads TGTGCCAGCAGCTTATTCCTAGCGCCTCCGTGGCGGTTCTTC.

This chain links TRBV7-9 with TRBJ2-7; TRBD1 aligns across 10 bases. Trimming at V came to 5 bases and at J to 3 bases, leaving 4 bases not matched to a gene. CDR1 and CDR2 from the germline V gene are SEHNR and FQNEAQ (reference sequence). The CDR3 is 14 amino acids. CDR3 residues: CASSPRTGGYEQYF. In DNA form, the CDR3 reads TGTGCCAGCAGCCCCCGGACAGGGGGCTACGAGCAGTACTTC.

V usage is TRBV18 and J usage is TRBJ1-5; perhaps TRBD1 as D (5 bases). Trimming took off 2 bases at V and 2 bases at J, with 10 bases between the two ends. The CDR3 is 15 amino acids. Germline-derived CDR1 and CDR2 are KGHSH and LQKENI. CDR3 sequence reads: CASSPGGEGNQPQHF. The DNA for the CDR3 is TGTGCCAGCTCACCAGGAGGGGAAGGCAATCAGCCCCAGCATTTT.

This clone has just one count. The chain recombines TRBV19 with TRBJ2-5, with 7 bases that match TRBD1. Germline assignment: CDR1 LNHDA and CDR2 SQIVND (reference sequence). The V gene end was trimmed by 5 bases and the J gene end by 3 bases; junction bases not matched to a gene: 9. The CDR3 totals 15 residues. CDR3 loop: CASSAQRQGEETQYF. The DNA for the CDR3 is TGTGCCAGTAGTGCTCAAAGACAGGGAGAAGAGACCCAGTACTTC.

The chain uses TRBV18 and TRBJ2-7; D gene uncertain. Trimming removed 0 bases at V and 0 bases at J, with 6 bases between. The CDR3 consists of 14 residues. CDR1 and CDR2 (germline): KGHSH, LQKENI. Here the CDR3 reads CASSPPANSYEQYF. CDR3 bases: TGTGCCAGCTCACCACCTGCTAACTCCTACGAGCAGTACTTC.

This chain connects TRBV10-3 to TRBJ1-2; no definite D call. In germline, CDR1 is ENHRY, CDR2 SYGVKD. This CDR3 spans 16 amino acids. V shed 7 bases and J shed 7 bases, with 25 bases lying between them. The CDR3 protein is CAINTGFNNYGFGYTF. The CDR3 coding sequence is TGTGCCATCAACACGGGTTTCAATAACTACGGATTTGGCTACACCTTC.

The sample holds one count of this clone. The genes are TRBV23-1 and TRBJ2-1, with D maybe TRBD1 (5 bases). TRBV23-1 is an ORF, with its function uncertain. The V and J ends lost 2 bases and 8 bases respectively, with 7 bases between them. This CDR3 is 12 amino acids long. For the CDR3, the DNA is TGCGCCAGCAGTCAAGACAGTGATGAGCAGTTCTTC. This encodes CASSQDSDEQFF.

This chain connects TRBV19 to TRBJ2-7; tentatively, D is TRBD1 (6 bases). The CDR3 runs to 15 residues. Germline-derived CDR1 and CDR2 are LNHDA and SQIVND (reference sequence). V dropped 6 bases and J dropped 2 bases, with 17 bases sitting between them. CDR3 coding DNA: TGTGCCAGTAGCGACCTTAGGACAGTAACCTACGAGCAGTACTTC. Its protein is CASSDLRTVTYEQYF.

The J gene is TRBJ2-3, the V gene TRBV30; 14 bases match TRBD2. Per the germline V gene, CDR1 is GTSNPN and CDR2 is SVGIG (reference sequence). The J segment lost 3 bases and the V segment lost 7 bases, leaving 3 bases of the junction unmatched. The CDR3 consists of 14 residues. DNA for the CDR3: TGTGCCTATCGACTAGCGGGGGGGACAGATACGCAGTATTTT. This sequence encodes CAYRLAGGTDTQYF.

This clone has only one observation. The chain is built from TRBV21-1 and TRBJ2-3; TRBD2 reflects the table's D call only, with no check against the DNA. TRBV21-1 has pseudogene status. This CDR3 spans 17 amino acids. CDR3 coding DNA: TGTGCCAGCAGCAAAGAGGTGGGAGTATCTAGCACAGATACGCAGTATTTT. Translation: CASSKEVGVSSTDTQYF.

V is TRBV7-9 and J is TRBJ2-7; 8 bases line up with TRBD2. Germline loops: CDR1 SEHNR, CDR2 FQNEAQ (reference sequence). J was trimmed by 7 bases and V by 5 bases; bases with no gene match: 7. The CDR3 sequence is 13 residues long. CDR3 residues: CASSQSGGGEQYF. CDR3 sequence (DNA): TGTGCCAGCAGCCAAAGCGGGGGTGGGGAGCAGTACTTC.

The J gene is TRBJ2-2, the V gene TRBV28; 8 nucleotides line up with TRBD2. The ends lost 6 bases at V and 5 bases at J; junction bases unmatched: 5. The CDR3 has 14 residues. Germline values: CDR1 MDHEN, CDR2 SYDVKM. The DNA for the CDR3 is TGTGCCAGCAGCGCAAGCGGGGGTACCGGGGAGCTGTTTTTT. It yields the protein CASSASGGTGELFF.

The rearrangement uses TRBV11-2 and TRBJ2-1, with 15 bases aligning to TRBD2. The CDR3 is 18 residues long. V shed 3 bases, J shed 3 bases, and the junction held 6 bases outside the gene matches. CDR1 is SGHAT and CDR2 is FQNNGV in the germline V gene. CDR3 coding DNA: TGTGCCAGCAGCTTCGTCCCGGGACTAGCGGGGGGCTACAATGAGCAGTTCTTC. This gives the protein CASSFVPGLAGGYNEQFF.

The V and J genes are TRBV5-1 and TRBJ1-1; D perhaps matches TRBD1 (5 bases). V gave up 1 base and J gave up 0 bases, with 10 bases separating them. The CDR3 extends over 15 amino acids. Germline CDR1 is SGHRS and CDR2 is YFSETQ. The CDR3 bases are TGCGCCAGCAGCTTGTTAGGGGCAATGAACACTGAAGCTTTCTTT. Translating it yields CASSLLGAMNTEAFF.

The chain joins TRBV28 to TRBJ1-2; D gene ambiguous. V shed 3 bases and J shed 2 bases, with 4 bases lying between them. The length of the CDR3 is 12 residues. The germline CDR1 and CDR2 sequences are MDHEN and SYDVKM. CDR3 loop: CASSLRNYGYTF. CDR3 nucleotide sequence: TGTGCCAGCAGTTTGCGCAACTATGGCTACACCTTC.

The CDR3 DNA reads TGTGCCAGCAGTCCGACAGGCCAGAAGGGCTATGGCTACACCTTC. Amino acid sequence: CASSPTGQKGYGYTF. This rearrangement joins TRBV2 to TRBJ1-2, with a tentative D call TRBD1 (6 bases). With 5 bases removed from V and 4 bases from J, the gap between germline ends came to 17 bases. Germline V lookup: CDR1 SNHLY, CDR2 FYNNEI. The CDR3 contains 15 residues.

The chain is built from TRBV5-4 and TRBJ2-1; 8 positions match TRBD2. Germline trimming cut 4 bases from V and 3 bases from J; bases unmatched to any gene: 6. The CDR3 sequence is 15 residues long. Germline CDR1 SGHNT, CDR2 YYREEE (reference sequence). The CDR3 DNA is TGTGCCAGCAGCGCAGCCGGGACTAGCTACAATGAGCAGTTCTTC. As protein: CASSAAGTSYNEQFF.

The V call is TRBV6-6, the J call TRBJ2-7; TRBD2 matches at 13 bases. The CDR3 extends over 15 amino acids. Germline assignment: CDR1 MNHNY and CDR2 SVGAGI (reference sequence). With V trimmed by 5 bases and J by 4 bases, 5 bases remained unmatched. CDR3 loop: CASSTSGGGSYEQYF. The CDR3 DNA sequence: TGTGCCAGCAGTACTAGCGGGGGGGGTTCGTACGAGCAGTACTTC.

The gene calls are TRBV6-5 and TRBJ1-2; D might be TRBD1 (6 bases). CDR1 is MNHEY, CDR2 SVGAGI, per germline. The CDR3 runs to 15 residues. Trimming removed 7 bases at V and 1 base at J, with 16 bases between. The CDR3 DNA sequence: TGTGCCAGCACCGTCGGGCGGGGGCATAACTATGGCTACACCTTC. Protein product: CASTVGRGHNYGYTF.

The gene calls are TRBV9 and TRBJ1-2; 7 bases align to TRBD1. Trimming removed 0 bases from V and 3 bases from J; junction bases left unmatched: 14. CDR1 and CDR2 from the germline V gene are SGDLS and YYNGEE. The CDR3 runs to 18 residues. CDR3 DNA: TGTGCCAGCAGCGTAGCGGGTGGACAGGCCGAATATCACTATGGCTACACCTTC. It encodes CASSVAGGQAEYHYGYTF.

This clone was counted a single time. The V and J genes are TRBV19 and TRBJ2-7; no clear D. V dropped 1 base and J dropped 6 bases, with 10 bases sitting between them. Germline V lookup: CDR1 LNHDA, CDR2 SQIVND (reference sequence). This CDR3 spans 13 amino acids. The CDR3 here is CASSIGKTSEQYF. For the CDR3, the DNA is TGTGCCAGTAGTATAGGTAAGACCTCCGAGCAGTACTTC.

The chain couples TRBV28 to TRBJ2-1; 7 bases are shared with TRBD2. Trimming cost V 2 bases and J 1 base; bases outside gene matches: 8. CDR1 and CDR2 from the germline V gene are MDHEN and SYDVKM. There are 17 residues in the CDR3. This CDR3 is CASSLMAGVGSYNEQFF. The CDR3 DNA is TGTGCCAGCAGTTTAATGGCGGGAGTGGGTTCCTACAATGAGCAGTTCTTC.

The chain combines TRBV7-2 with TRBJ1-2; the match to TRBD1 covers 11 bases. Trimming cost V 5 bases and J 8 bases; bases outside gene matches: 4. The V gene's germline CDR1 is SGHTA and CDR2 FQGNSA. The CDR3 extends over 13 amino acids. DNA for the CDR3: TGTGCCAGCAGCCCGGGACAGGGGGAGGGCTACACCTTC. Protein: CASSPGQGEGYTF.

The chain combines TRBV5-4 with TRBJ2-5; TRBD1 aligns across 7 bases. J gave up 0 bases and V 4 bases, and 9 bases lay outside the gene matches. Germline CDR1 reads SGHNT; CDR2 reads YYREEE (reference sequence). This CDR3 has 16 amino acids. DNA of the CDR3: TGTGCCAGCAGCCATATACAGGGGACCGACCAAGAGACCCAGTACTTC. Protein: CASSHIQGTDQETQYF.

The chain joins TRBV5-1 to TRBJ2-7; TRBD1 matches at 8 bases. The CDR3 is 14 residues long. The V segment lost 4 bases and the J segment 3 bases; nucleotides outside the gene matches: 6. Germline assignment: CDR1 SGHRS and CDR2 YFSETQ. The CDR3 is CASSLSQGVYEQYF. CDR3 in DNA: TGCGCCAGCAGCCTGTCACAGGGGGTCTACGAGCAGTACTTC.

This sequence joins TRBV7-9 and TRBJ2-7; maybe TRBD1 (6 bases). In germline, CDR1 is SEHNR, CDR2 FQNEAQ (reference sequence). CDR3 length: 16 residues. Between the trimmed V and J ends, which lost 5 bases and 2 bases, there was a span of 19 bases. CDR3 nucleotides: TGTGCCAGCAGCACACAGGGTCAACTAAACGCCTACGAGCAGTACTTC. It translates to CASSTQGQLNAYEQYF.

V and J are TRBV19 and TRBJ1-2, with D possibly TRBD1 on 5 matching bases. The CDR3 totals 15 residues. V lost 7 bases and J 2 bases, leaving 17 bases between the germline ends. The germline V gene has CDR1 LNHDA and CDR2 SQIVND (reference sequence). The CDR3 spells CASNRGQGVNYGYTF. The DNA for the CDR3 is TGTGCCAGTAACCGCGGCCAGGGCGTCAACTATGGCTACACCTTC.